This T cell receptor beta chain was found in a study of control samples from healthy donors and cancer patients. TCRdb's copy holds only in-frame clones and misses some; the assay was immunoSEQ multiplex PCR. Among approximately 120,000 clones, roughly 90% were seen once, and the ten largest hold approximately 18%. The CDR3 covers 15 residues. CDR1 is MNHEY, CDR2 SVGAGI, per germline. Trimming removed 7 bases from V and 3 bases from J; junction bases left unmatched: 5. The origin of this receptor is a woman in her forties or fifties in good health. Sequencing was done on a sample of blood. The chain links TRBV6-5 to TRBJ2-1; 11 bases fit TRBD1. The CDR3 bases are TGTGCCAGCACACGGACAGGGGGCAACTACAATGAGCAGTTCTTC. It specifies CASTRTGGNYNEQFF.